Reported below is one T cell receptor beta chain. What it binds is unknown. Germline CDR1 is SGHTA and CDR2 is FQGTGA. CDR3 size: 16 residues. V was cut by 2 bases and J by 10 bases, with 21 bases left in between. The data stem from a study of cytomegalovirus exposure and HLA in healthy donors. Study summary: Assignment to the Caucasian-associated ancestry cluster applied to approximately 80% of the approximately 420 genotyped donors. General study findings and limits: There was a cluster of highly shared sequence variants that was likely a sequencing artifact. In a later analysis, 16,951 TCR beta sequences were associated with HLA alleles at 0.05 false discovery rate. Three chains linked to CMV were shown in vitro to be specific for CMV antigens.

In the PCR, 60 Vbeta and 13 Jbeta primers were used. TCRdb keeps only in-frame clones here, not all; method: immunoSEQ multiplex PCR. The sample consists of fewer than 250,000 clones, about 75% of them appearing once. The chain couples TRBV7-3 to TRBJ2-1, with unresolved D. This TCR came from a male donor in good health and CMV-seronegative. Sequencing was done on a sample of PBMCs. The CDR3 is CASSLRLLKSPKEQFF. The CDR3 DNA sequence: TGTGCCAGCAGCTTACGCCTGCTAAAGTCCCCGAAAGAGCAGTTCTTC. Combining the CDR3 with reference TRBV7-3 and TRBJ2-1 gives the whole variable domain GAGVSQTPSNKVTEKGKYVELRCDPISGHTALYWYRQSLGQGPEFLIYFQGTGAADDSGLPNDRFFAVRPEGSVSTLKIQRTERGDSAVYLCASSLRLLKSPKEQFFGPGTRLTVL.